This T cell receptor beta chain was observed in a study of blood T cell repertoires in COVID-19. Across the study: The study drew acute and convalescent COVID-19 samples from the United States, Italy and Spain. In each case, the material was cDNA or gDNA derived from T cells, B-cell-depleted T cells, or PBMCs.

How the authors handled the data: Amplification from reference gene primers served as the basis for estimated nucleated cell counts. Sequencing was performed with immunoSEQ multiplex PCR; in TCRdb, only in-frame clones are kept and a portion is missing. V and J calls and clone size come straight from that table; D and trimming were deduced from the DNA. The sample lists tens of thousands of clones; roughly 84% were seen once. This CDR3 spans 15 amino acids. In germline, CDR1 is MGHDK, CDR2 SYGVNS. Unmatched junction bases numbered 5, after V lost 3 bases and J lost 9 bases. The specimen was peripheral blood. The chain joins TRBV25-1 to TRBJ1-4, with 12 bases fitting TRBD1. The origin of this receptor is a man aged 50 to 60 with active or convalescent COVID-19. CDR3 sequence reads: CASSDGTGGSQKLFF. In DNA form, the CDR3 reads TGTGCCAGCAGTGACGGGACAGGGGGCTCTCAAAAACTGTTTTTT.